Sequencing of this TCR beta chain was carried out in a study of memory CD4+ T cells and cytomegalovirus serostatus. Generated by immunoSEQ multiplex PCR, the TCRdb table keeps only in-frame clones and is missing some. The sample shows about 57,000 clones, 65% to 80% of them seen only once. The sort gate was single viable CD3+CD4+CD8-CD45RO+ cells for memory CD4+ T cells. Serum IgG to CMV pp150, pp28, p38 and p52 defined serostatus. Total CD4+ T cells were enriched by CD4 positive selection. The CDR3 has 14 residues. Germline assignment: CDR1 MNHEY and CDR2 SVGAGI. The V gene end was trimmed by 7 bases and the J gene end by 6 bases; junction bases not matched to a gene: 9.

Material: memory CD4+ T cells from blood. This sequence joins TRBV6-5 and TRBJ1-2; 9 positions agree with TRBD1. The TCR sequence derives from an adult in good health and CMV-seronegative. The CDR3 bases are TGTGCCAGCACAGCCGGGACAGGGAGGCATGGCTACACCTTC. Translation: CASTAGTGRHGYTF.